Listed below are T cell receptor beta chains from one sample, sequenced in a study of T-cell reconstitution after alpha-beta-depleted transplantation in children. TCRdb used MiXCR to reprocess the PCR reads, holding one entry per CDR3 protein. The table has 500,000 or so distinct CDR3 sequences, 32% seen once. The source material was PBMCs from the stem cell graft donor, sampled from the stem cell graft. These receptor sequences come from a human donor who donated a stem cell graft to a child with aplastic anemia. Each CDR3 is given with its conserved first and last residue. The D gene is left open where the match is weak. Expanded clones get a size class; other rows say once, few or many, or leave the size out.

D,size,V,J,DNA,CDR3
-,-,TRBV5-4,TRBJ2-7,TGTGCCAGCAGCCAGGGGACTAATGTCTACGAGCAGTACTTC,CASSQGTNVYEQYF
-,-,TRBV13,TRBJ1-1,TGTGCCAGCAGCTTAGGACACGCCGCTGAAGCTTTCTTT,CASSLGHAAEAFF
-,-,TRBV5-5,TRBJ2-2,TGTGCCAGCAGCTTCCAAGGTGGAGGACCCCCAAACACCGGGGAGCTGTTTTTT,CASSFQGGGPPNTGELFF
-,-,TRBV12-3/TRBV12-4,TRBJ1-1,TGTGCCAGCCGCGTAGCAGGGGCGATTGAAGCTTTCTTT,CASRVAGAIEAFF
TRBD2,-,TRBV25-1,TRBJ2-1,TGTGCCAGCAGTCCCCCCCGGCGGACTAGCTGGAGCTCCTACAATGAGCAGTTCTTC,CASSPPRRTSWSSYNEQFF
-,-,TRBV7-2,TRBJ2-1,TGTGCCAGCAGCTTAGCGGGTGTGTTCGGTGAGCAGTTCTTC,CASSLAGVFGEQFF
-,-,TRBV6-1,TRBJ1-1,TGTGCCAGCAGTGGCCGAGGGACTGAAGCTTTCTTT,CASSGRGTEAFF
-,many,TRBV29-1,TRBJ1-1,TGCAGCGTTGGGGGAGTGGGGGGGACCACTGAAGCTTTCTTT,CSVGGVGGTTEAFF
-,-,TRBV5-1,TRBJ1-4,TGCGCCAGCAGCAGCGGACGGGGGGATGAAAAACTGTTTTTT,CASSSGRGDEKLFF
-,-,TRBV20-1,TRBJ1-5,TGCAGTGCTAGAGAAGCAGAATACAATCAGCCCCAGCATTTT,CSAREAEYNQPQHF
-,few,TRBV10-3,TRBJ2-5,TGTGCCATCAAGGGCAGTTCATCTCCCCAGCCGGAGACCCAGTACTTC,CAIKGSSSPQPETQYF
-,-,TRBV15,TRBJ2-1,TGTGCCACCAGCAGAGAAGTGAGTGAGCAGTTCTTC,CATSREVSEQFF
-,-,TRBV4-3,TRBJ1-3,TGCGCCAGCAGCCAGGGAATTGCCGGACAATCTGGAAACACCATATATTTT,CASSQGIAGQSGNTIYF
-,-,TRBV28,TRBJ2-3,TGTGCCAGCACGGGAGGCACAGATACGCAGTATTTT,CASTGGTDTQYF
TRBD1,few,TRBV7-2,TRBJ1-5,TGTGCCAGCAGCTCGCACAGGGGGCTTCAGCCCCAGCATTTT,CASSSHRGLQPQHF